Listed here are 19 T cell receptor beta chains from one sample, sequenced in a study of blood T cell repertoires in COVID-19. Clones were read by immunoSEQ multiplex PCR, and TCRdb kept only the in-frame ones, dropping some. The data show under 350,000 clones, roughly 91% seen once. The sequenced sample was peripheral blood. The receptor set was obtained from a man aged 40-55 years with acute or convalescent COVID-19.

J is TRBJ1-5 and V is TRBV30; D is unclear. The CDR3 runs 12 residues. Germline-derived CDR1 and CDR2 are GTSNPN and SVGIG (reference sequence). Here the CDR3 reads CAGAEDDQPQHF. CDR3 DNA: TGTGCTGGAGCGGAGGATGATCAGCCCCAGCATTTT.

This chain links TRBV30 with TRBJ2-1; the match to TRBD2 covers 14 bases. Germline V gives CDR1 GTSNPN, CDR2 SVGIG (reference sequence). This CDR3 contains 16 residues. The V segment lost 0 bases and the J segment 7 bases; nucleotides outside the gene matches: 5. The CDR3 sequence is CAWSVPTSGGANEQFF. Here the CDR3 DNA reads TGTGCCTGGAGTGTTCCGACTAGCGGGGGGGCGAATGAGCAGTTCTTC.

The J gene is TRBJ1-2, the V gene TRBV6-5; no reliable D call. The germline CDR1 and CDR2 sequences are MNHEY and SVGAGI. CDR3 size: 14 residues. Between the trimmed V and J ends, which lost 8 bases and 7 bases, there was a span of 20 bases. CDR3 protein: CASARGSSGRGYTF. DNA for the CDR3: TGTGCCAGCGCCCGAGGATCCTCCGGCCGTGGCTACACCTTC.

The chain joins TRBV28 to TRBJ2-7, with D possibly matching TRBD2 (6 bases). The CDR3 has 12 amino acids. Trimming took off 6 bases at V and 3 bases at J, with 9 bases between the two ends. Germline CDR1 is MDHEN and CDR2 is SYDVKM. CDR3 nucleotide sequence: TGTGCCAGCAGGGGGACTGTCTACGAGCAGTACTTC. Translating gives CASRGTVYEQYF.

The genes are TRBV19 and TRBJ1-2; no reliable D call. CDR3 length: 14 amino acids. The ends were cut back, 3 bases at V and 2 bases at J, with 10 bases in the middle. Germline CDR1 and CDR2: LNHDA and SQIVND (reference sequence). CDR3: CASSIRHTNYGYTF. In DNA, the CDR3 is TGTGCCAGTAGTATCCGCCACACGAACTATGGCTACACCTTC. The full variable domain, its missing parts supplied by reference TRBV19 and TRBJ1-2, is DGGITQSPKYLFRKEGQNVTLSCEQNLNHDAMYWYRQDPGQGLRLIYYSQIVNDFQKGDIAEGYSVSREKKESFPLTVTSAQKNPTAFYLCASSIRHTNYGYTFGSGTRLTVV.

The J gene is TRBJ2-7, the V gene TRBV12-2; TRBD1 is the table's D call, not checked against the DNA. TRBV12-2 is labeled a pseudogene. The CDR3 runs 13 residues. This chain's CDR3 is CATWGRINYEQYF. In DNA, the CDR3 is TGTGCTACTTGGGGCAGAATAAACTACGAGCAGTACTTC.

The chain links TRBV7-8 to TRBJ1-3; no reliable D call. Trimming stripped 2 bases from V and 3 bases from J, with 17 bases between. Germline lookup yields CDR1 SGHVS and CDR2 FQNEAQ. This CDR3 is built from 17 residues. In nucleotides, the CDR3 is TGTGCCAGCAGCTTATATCGGGTCCCGGGAGGTGGAAACACCATATATTTT. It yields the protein CASSLYRVPGGGNTIYF.

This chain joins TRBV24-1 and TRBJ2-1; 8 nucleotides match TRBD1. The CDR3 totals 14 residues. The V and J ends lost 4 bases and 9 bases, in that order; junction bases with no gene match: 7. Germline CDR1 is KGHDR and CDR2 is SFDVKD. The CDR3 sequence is CATSDQGASGEQFF. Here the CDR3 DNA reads TGTGCCACCAGTGACCAGGGGGCATCGGGTGAGCAGTTCTTC.

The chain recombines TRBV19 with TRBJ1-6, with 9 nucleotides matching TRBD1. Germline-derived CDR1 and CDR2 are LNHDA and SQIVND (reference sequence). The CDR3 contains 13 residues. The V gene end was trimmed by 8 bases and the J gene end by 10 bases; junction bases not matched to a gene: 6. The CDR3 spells CASWDRENSPLHF. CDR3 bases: TGTGCCAGTTGGGACAGGGAAAACTCACCCCTCCACTTT.

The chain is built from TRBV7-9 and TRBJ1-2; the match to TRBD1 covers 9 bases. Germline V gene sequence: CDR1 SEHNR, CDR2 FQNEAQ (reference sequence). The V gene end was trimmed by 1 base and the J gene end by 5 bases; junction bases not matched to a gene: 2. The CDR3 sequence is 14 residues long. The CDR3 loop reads CASSLDRGLYGYTF. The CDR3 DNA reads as TGTGCCAGCAGCTTAGACAGGGGGCTTTATGGCTACACCTTC.

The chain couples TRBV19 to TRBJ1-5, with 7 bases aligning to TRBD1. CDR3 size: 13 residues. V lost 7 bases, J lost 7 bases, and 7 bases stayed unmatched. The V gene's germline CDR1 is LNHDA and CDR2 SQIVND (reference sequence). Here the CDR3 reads CASTGQGGQPQHF. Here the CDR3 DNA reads TGTGCCAGTACCGGTCAGGGGGGCCAGCCCCAGCATTTT.

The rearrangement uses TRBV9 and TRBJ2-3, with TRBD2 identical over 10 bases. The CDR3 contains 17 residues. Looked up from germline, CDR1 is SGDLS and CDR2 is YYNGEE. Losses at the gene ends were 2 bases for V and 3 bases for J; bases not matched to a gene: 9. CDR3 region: CASSVIIAGGGTDTQYF. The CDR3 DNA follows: TGTGCCAGCAGCGTCATCATAGCGGGGGGCGGAACAGATACGCAGTATTTT. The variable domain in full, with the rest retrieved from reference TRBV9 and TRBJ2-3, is DSGVTQTPKHLITATGQRVTLRCSPRSGDLSVYWYQQSLDQGLQFLIQYYNGEERAKGNILERFSAQQFPDLHSELNLSSLELGDSALYFCASSVIIAGGGTDTQYFGPGTRLTVL.

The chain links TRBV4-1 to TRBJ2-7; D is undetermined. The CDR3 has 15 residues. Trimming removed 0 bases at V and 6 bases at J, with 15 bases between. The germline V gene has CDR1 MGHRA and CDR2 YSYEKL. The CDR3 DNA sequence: TGCGCCAGCAGCCAAGATGTTGGCATGCCTGGCGAGCAGTACTTC. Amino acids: CASSQDVGMPGEQYF.

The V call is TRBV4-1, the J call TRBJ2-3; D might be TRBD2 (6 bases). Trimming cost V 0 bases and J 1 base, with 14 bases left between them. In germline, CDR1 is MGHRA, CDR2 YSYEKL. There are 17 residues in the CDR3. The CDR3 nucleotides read TGCGCCAGCAGCCAAGAATCGGGGGAGCGGCGCACAGATACGCAGTATTTT. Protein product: CASSQESGERRTDTQYF.

The CDR3 DNA is TGTGCCAGCAGGAGAACCGGGACCTACGAGCAGTACTTC. It yields the protein CASRRTGTYEQYF. V gene TRBV28 combines with J gene TRBJ2-7, with D possibly matching TRBD2 (5 bases). Between the trimmed V and J ends, which lost 6 bases and 2 bases, there was a span of 11 bases. Germline CDR1 reads MDHEN; CDR2 reads SYDVKM. The CDR3 consists of 13 residues.

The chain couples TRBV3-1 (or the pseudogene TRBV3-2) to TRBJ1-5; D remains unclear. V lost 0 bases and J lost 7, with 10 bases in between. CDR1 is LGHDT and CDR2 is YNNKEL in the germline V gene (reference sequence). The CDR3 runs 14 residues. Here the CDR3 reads CASSQDLVLQPQHF. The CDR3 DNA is TGTGCCAGCAGCCAAGATTTAGTCCTACAGCCCCAGCATTTT.

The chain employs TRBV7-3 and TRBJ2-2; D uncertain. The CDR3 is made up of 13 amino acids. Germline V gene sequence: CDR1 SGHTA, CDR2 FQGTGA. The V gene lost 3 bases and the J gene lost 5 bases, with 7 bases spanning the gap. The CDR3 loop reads CASSFGWTGELFF. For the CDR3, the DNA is TGTGCCAGCAGCTTCGGGTGGACCGGGGAGCTGTTTTTT.

The DNA of the CDR3 is TGTGCCAGCAGCGCGGGGGGGACAGAGGATCAGCCCCAGCATTTT. This sequence encodes CASSAGGTEDQPQHF. The V call is TRBV9, the J call TRBJ1-5, with 7 positions matching TRBD1. Germline V CDR1 and CDR2: SGDLS, YYNGEE. CDR3 length: 15 amino acids. The junction had 8 bases not matched to a gene; V was cut back by 3 bases and J by 5 bases.

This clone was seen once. CDR3 region: CASSSYRGLSYEQYF. The DNA of the CDR3 is TGTGCCAGCAGTTCCTACAGGGGCCTCTCCTACGAGCAGTACTTC. The chain carries TRBV27 and TRBJ2-7; 7 nucleotides align to TRBD1. CDR1 is MNHEY and CDR2 is SMNVEV in the germline V gene (reference sequence). The CDR3 is 15 residues long. V lost 4 bases to trimming and J lost 0 bases; unmatched junction nucleotides: 6.